Shown below are 27 T cell receptor beta chains from a single sample sequenced in a study of cytomegalovirus exposure and HLA in healthy donors. The PCR used 60 Vbeta and 13 Jbeta primers. Profiled with immunoSEQ multiplex PCR; TCRdb holds only in-frame clones, not every one. The data hold 200,000 to 250,000 clones, with approximately 70% observed a single time. Material for sequencing was PBMCs. These receptors were obtained from a woman in her 30s in good health and CMV-seronegative.

The chain links TRBV5-4 to TRBJ1-2, with 7 bases matching TRBD1. V dropped 3 bases and J dropped 4; count of bases not matched to a gene: 12. Germline CDR1 is SGHNT and CDR2 is YYREEE (reference sequence). The CDR3 is 16 residues long. In DNA form, the CDR3 reads TGTGCCAGCAGCTCGGCTAGGACAGGAGATTTCTATGGCTACACCTTC. The encoded protein is CASSSARTGDFYGYTF. The whole variable domain, remainder taken from reference TRBV5-4 and TRBJ1-2, is ETGVTQSPTHLIKTRGQQVTLRCSSQSGHNTVSWYQQALGQGPQFIFQYYREEENGRGNFPPRFSGLQFPNYSSELNVNALELDDSALYLCASSSARTGDFYGYTFGSGTRLTVV.

The DNA for the CDR3 is TGTGCCACTCGACCCTTTGGGGGAGGTAACGCTGAAGCTTTCTTT. Amino acids: CATRPFGGGNAEAFF. This sequence joins TRBV19 and TRBJ1-1, with D perhaps TRBD1 (5 bases). V lost 10 bases to trimming and J lost 6 bases, with 24 bases between them. Germline V gene lookup returns CDR1 LNHDA and CDR2 SQIVND (reference sequence). The CDR3 runs to 15 residues.

A single count supports this clone. The chain couples TRBV14 to TRBJ1-4; the D is unclear. The V end was cut by 1 base, the J end by 7 bases, with 13 bases between. The V gene's germline CDR1 is SGHDN and CDR2 FVKESK. The CDR3 contains 15 residues. The chain's CDR3 is CASSQAFGSGEKLFF. For the CDR3, the DNA is TGTGCCAGCAGCCAAGCTTTCGGTAGCGGTGAAAAACTGTTTTTT.

This clone was found a few times. This CDR3 is CASSLDAAGGSNEQFF. Written as DNA, the CDR3 is TGTGCCAGCAGCTTAGATGCAGCGGGGGGTTCTAATGAGCAGTTCTTC. V gene TRBV7-3 combines with J gene TRBJ2-1; 9 bases agree with TRBD2. CDR3 size: 16 residues. Germline loops: CDR1 SGHTA, CDR2 FQGTGA. V gave up 2 bases and J gave up 7 bases; unmatched junction bases: 9.

V is TRBV6-5 and J is TRBJ2-1, with D possibly matching TRBD1 (6 bases). V lost 4 bases and J lost 3, with 16 bases in between. The CDR3 has 16 amino acids. Germline loops: CDR1 MNHEY, CDR2 SVGAGI. CDR3 in DNA: TGTGCCAGCAGTTCCCAACAGGGCTTTAGCTACAATGAGCAGTTCTTC. Its translation is CASSSQQGFSYNEQFF.

On this clone: One junction end does not reproduce the germline sequence, and a read error may be involved. V and J are TRBV7-8 and TRBJ2-7; 15 bases align to TRBD2. CDR1 and CDR2 from the germline V gene are SGHVS and FQNEAQ. The CDR3 loop spans 17 amino acids. CDR3: CANSTRTSGRAPYEQYF. Here the CDR3 DNA reads TGTGCCAACAGCACCAGGACTAGCGGGAGGGCCCCCTACGAGCAGTACTTC.

The chain combines TRBV10-3 with TRBJ2-1; D gene uncertain. V dropped 0 bases and J dropped 6 bases, with 12 bases sitting between them. The CDR3 is 15 amino acids. The germline gives CDR1 ENHRY, CDR2 SYGVKD. The chain's CDR3 is CAISESRIAANEQFF. The DNA for the CDR3 is TGTGCCATCAGTGAGTCGCGGATAGCCGCCAATGAGCAGTTCTTC.

This sequence joins TRBV30 and TRBJ2-5; 9 bases are a match to TRBD2. Germline CDR1 GTSNPN, CDR2 SVGIG (reference sequence). This CDR3 spans 15 amino acids. Germline trimming cut 2 bases from V and 2 bases from J; bases unmatched to any gene: 6. The CDR3 sequence: CAWSLAGVPQETQYF. The DNA for the CDR3 is TGTGCCTGGAGTTTAGCGGGAGTACCGCAAGAGACCCAGTACTTC.

The V gene is TRBV5-1, the J gene TRBJ1-1, with TRBD1 as a possible D gene (5 bases). Trimming cost V 2 bases and J 1 base, with 6 bases left between them. The CDR3 totals 13 residues. Looked up from germline, CDR1 is SGHRS and CDR2 is YFSETQ. This CDR3 is CASSFQGNTEAFF. CDR3 in DNA: TGCGCCAGCAGCTTTCAGGGGAACACTGAAGCTTTCTTT.

The J gene is TRBJ2-5, the V gene TRBV6-5; TRBD2 matches at 10 bases. The CDR3 has 15 amino acids. Per germline, CDR1 MNHEY and CDR2 SVGAGI. V lost 2 bases and J lost 5; bases outside the gene matches: 5. CDR3 bases: TGTGCCAGCAGTTACCCAGCGGGAGGGGGGGAGACCCAGTACTTC. As protein: CASSYPAGGGETQYF.

The chain couples TRBV6-1 to TRBJ2-2; 9 bases align to TRBD2. Germline V lookup: CDR1 MNHNS, CDR2 SASEGT. The CDR3 spans 14 residues. The V and J ends lost 7 bases and 7 bases, in that order; junction bases with no gene match: 7. The CDR3 nucleotides read TGTGCCAGCACCCGGACTAGCGTTGGCGGGGAGCTGTTTTTT. It encodes CASTRTSVGGELFF.

The chain combines TRBV29-1 with TRBJ2-7, with D possibly TRBD2 on 6 matching bases. This CDR3 has 14 amino acids. Germline lookup yields CDR1 SQVTM and CDR2 ANQGSEA. Trimming took off 6 bases at V and 5 bases at J, with 20 bases between the two ends. CDR3 DNA: TGCAGCGTCCAAAGGACTACCCAAAGGAACGAGCAGTACTTC. Encoded protein: CSVQRTTQRNEQYF.

The chain recombines TRBV5-1 with TRBJ2-1, with 7 bases fitting TRBD1. Germline assignment: CDR1 SGHRS and CDR2 YFSETQ. The CDR3 totals 15 residues. With 0 bases clipped from V and 5 bases from J, the junction kept 5 bases outside the gene matches. CDR3 protein: CASSLVGGQDNEQFF. In DNA form, the CDR3 reads TGCGCCAGCAGCTTGGTAGGGGGCCAAGACAATGAGCAGTTCTTC. The full variable domain, rest sourced from reference TRBV5-1 and TRBJ2-1, is KAGVTQTPRYLIKTRGQQVTLSCSPISGHRSVSWYQQTPGQGLQFLFEYFSETQRNKGNFPGRFSGRQFSNSRSEMNVSTLELGDSALYLCASSLVGGQDNEQFFGPGTRLTVL.

In nucleotides, the CDR3 is TGTGCCAGTAGTAAACTAAGGGGCAGCCAAGAGACCCAGTACTTC. Translating it yields CASSKLRGSQETQYF. The chain carries TRBV19 and TRBJ2-5; D might be TRBD1 (5 bases). Per germline, CDR1 LNHDA and CDR2 SQIVND (reference sequence). The CDR3 is 15 amino acids. Deletions cut 4 bases from V and 1 base from J, with 13 bases between.

In this sample, this clone turned up a few times. This chain joins TRBV4-1 and TRBJ2-3; the D gene is possibly TRBD1 (6 bases). CDR1 is MGHRA and CDR2 is YSYEKL in the germline V gene. With 4 bases removed from V and 4 bases from J, the gap between germline ends came to 12 bases. The CDR3 is made up of 14 amino acids. CDR3 protein: CASSLGPGADTQYF. CDR3 bases: TGCGCCAGCAGCCTAGGACCAGGGGCAGATACGCAGTATTTT.

The rearrangement uses TRBV7-9 and TRBJ2-5; D might be TRBD2 (6 bases). The J call could be wrong; TRBJ2-7 is a better fit for the DNA end. The CDR3 runs 15 residues. Germline CDR1 and CDR2: SEHNR and FQNEAQ (reference sequence). CDR3 loop: CASSPAGSLSYEQYF. The CDR3 DNA is TGTGCCAGCAGCCCCGCGGGGTCCCTTTCCTACGAGCAGTACTTC.

In its sample, this clone was seen a few times. The chain joins TRBV30 to TRBJ2-7; D uncertain. The end of the DNA aligns better with TRBJ2-1, so the J call may be wrong. The CDR3 is 11 amino acids. CDR1 and CDR2 (germline): GTSNPN, SVGIG (reference sequence). CDR3 coding DNA: TGTGCCTGGAATACAGTCGGCGAGCAGTTCTTC. It encodes CAWNTVGEQFF.

V usage is TRBV5-1 and J usage is TRBJ1-3, with TRBD1 as a possible D gene (5 bases). CDR3 length: 15 residues. CDR1 and CDR2 from the germline V gene are SGHRS and YFSETQ. V lost 3 bases, J lost 2 bases, and 12 bases lay in between. As DNA, the CDR3 is TGCGCCAGCAGCTGGCTCTGGGGGGCTGGAAACACCATATATTTT. This encodes CASSWLWGAGNTIYF.

The rearrangement uses TRBV7-2 and TRBJ1-2; D is unclear. V lost 7 bases and J lost 6, with 12 bases in between. The CDR3 spans 12 residues. CDR1 and CDR2 from the germline V gene are SGHTA and FQGNSA. The CDR3 spells CASTLVPHGYTF. The DNA for the CDR3 is TGTGCCAGCACCCTAGTGCCTCATGGCTACACCTTC.

V gene TRBV10-1 combines with J gene TRBJ2-1; D possibly corresponds to TRBD1 (6 bases). With 4 bases removed from V and 2 bases from J, the gap between germline ends came to 9 bases. Per germline, CDR1 WNHNN and CDR2 SYGVQD (reference sequence). This CDR3 has 14 residues. CDR3 residues: CASSGTGTYNEQFF. CDR3 sequence (DNA): TGCGCCAGCAGTGGAACAGGGACCTACAATGAGCAGTTCTTC.

The rearrangement joins TRBV11-2 to TRBJ2-7, with D possibly TRBD2 on 7 matching bases. V was trimmed by 3 bases and J by 7 bases, leaving 13 bases between them. The CDR3 has 13 residues. CDR1 is SGHAT, CDR2 FQNNGV, per germline. DNA of the CDR3: TGTGCCAGCAGCTTCGGGGGGCCTGGGGAGCAGTACTTC. Amino acid sequence: CASSFGGPGEQYF.

The gene calls are TRBV7-2 and TRBJ2-5, with 8 bases identical to TRBD2. This CDR3 contains 17 residues. Germline CDR1 is SGHTA and CDR2 is FQGNSA. V was pared by 1 base and J by 5 bases, with 12 bases of the junction left unmatched. The CDR3 region is CASSLGGGGLGRETQYF. The CDR3, as DNA: TGTGCCAGCAGCTTAGGAGGCGGGGGGTTGGGTCGGGAGACCCAGTACTTC.

A remark on this clone: At one boundary the junction diverges from the germline segment, which might be a read error. This chain links TRBV7-6 with TRBJ1-6; maybe TRBD1 (5 bases). Germline-derived CDR1 and CDR2 are SGHVS and FNYEAQ. The CDR3 runs 17 residues. The DNA of the CDR3 is TGTGTCAGCAGCCCGCCAACGCGGGGACCGATAAATTCACCCCTCCACTTT. This sequence encodes CVSSPPTRGPINSPLHF.

This sequence joins TRBV6-1 and TRBJ1-4, with TRBD1 as a possible D gene (5 bases). Trimming cost V 10 bases and J 7 bases, with 19 bases left between them. The CDR3 is 14 residues long. CDR1 is MNHNS, CDR2 SASEGT, per germline. As DNA, the CDR3 is TGTGCCACCCTGGCGGGGGGGATAGGTGAAAAACTGTTTTTT. Translated: CATLAGGIGEKLFF.

The V call is TRBV5-6, the J call TRBJ2-3; 15 bases fit TRBD2. V was clipped by 4 bases and J by 4 bases; unmatched bases: 4. This CDR3 is 16 amino acids long. CDR1 is SGHDT and CDR2 is YYEEEE in the germline V gene. CDR3 coding DNA: TGTGCCAGCAGCCTTCGGACTAGCGGGGGGGCAGATACGCAGTATTTT. The encoded protein is CASSLRTSGGADTQYF.

This clone was observed a few times. J is TRBJ2-3 and V is TRBV4-2; 9 bases line up with TRBD1. V shed 2 bases and J 0 bases; nucleotides not matched to a gene: 9. The CDR3 is 18 residues long. CDR1 and CDR2 (germline): LGHNA, YNFKEQ. Here the CDR3 DNA reads TGTGCCAGCAGCCAATCCGGGACAGGGACATGGAGCACAGATACGCAGTATTTT. Its translation is CASSQSGTGTWSTDTQYF.

The chain is built from TRBV7-9 and TRBJ2-2; a possible D gene is TRBD2 (6 bases). CDR1 and CDR2 (germline): SEHNR, FQNEAQ (reference sequence). Between the trimmed V and J ends, which lost 0 bases and 2 bases, there was a span of 13 bases. This CDR3 region has 17 residues. In DNA form, the CDR3 reads TGTGCCAGCAGCTTAGCTTGGGGAGGAATCAACACCGGGGAGCTGTTTTTT. It specifies CASSLAWGGINTGELFF.